A selection of T cell receptor beta chains follows, all from one sample in a study of T cell responses to AZD1222 COVID-19 vaccine. Sequencing used immunoSEQ multiplex PCR; TCRdb keeps in-frame clones, though not all of them. This table has approximately 90,000 clones, over 80% appearing once. This material consisted of peripheral blood, taken on day 0 of AZD1222 vaccination. All receptors come from an adult in good health. Each CDR3 is given with its conserved first and last residue. Each record gives: V gene, clone size, D gene, J gene, CDR3 length, CDR3 DNA, CDR3 protein. D genes are given only for firm matches. Clone size is given for some rows only: seen once, a few or many times, or a class if the clone is expanded.

v_gene: TRBV5-1
abundance: .
d_gene: .
j_gene: TRBJ1-6
len: 14
CDR3nt: TGCGCCAGCAGCTTTACAGACGATAATTCACCCCTCCACTTT
CDR3aa: CASSFTDDNSPLHF

v_gene: TRBV7-9
abundance: once
d_gene: .
j_gene: TRBJ1-2
len: 14
CDR3nt: TGTGCCAGCAGCTTTGAGCTGATTAACTATGGCTACACCTTC
CDR3aa: CASSFELINYGYTF

v_gene: TRBV28
abundance: .
d_gene: .
j_gene: TRBJ1-4
len: 16
CDR3nt: TGTGCCAGCAGTCCATCCCGATCCTCCCGAGGGGAAAAACTGTTTTTT
CDR3aa: CASSPSRSSRGEKLFF

v_gene: TRBV28
abundance: .
d_gene: .
j_gene: TRBJ1-2
len: 12
CDR3nt: TGTGCCAGCAGTTTCAGGGACTATGGCTACACCTTC
CDR3aa: CASSFRDYGYTF

v_gene: TRBV5-1
abundance: .
d_gene: .
j_gene: TRBJ1-3
len: 15
CDR3nt: TGCGCCAGCAGCTTGGATCCCTTCTCTGGAAACACCATATATTTT
CDR3aa: CASSLDPFSGNTIYF

v_gene: TRBV5-6
abundance: .
d_gene: .
j_gene: TRBJ1-1
len: 13
CDR3nt: TGTGCCAGCAGCTTGGGGGGGATCACTGAAGCTTTCTTT
CDR3aa: CASSLGGITEAFF

v_gene: TRBV5-4
abundance: .
d_gene: TRBD1
j_gene: TRBJ1-3
len: 15
CDR3nt: TGTGCCAGCAGCCTTCCACAGGGGTCTGGAAACACCATATATTTT
CDR3aa: CASSLPQGSGNTIYF

v_gene: TRBV14
abundance: .
d_gene: TRBD2
j_gene: TRBJ2-7
len: 13
CDR3nt: TGTGCCAGCAGAGCGGGAGAGACCTACGAGCAGTACTTC
CDR3aa: CASRAGETYEQYF

v_gene: TRBV28
abundance: .
d_gene: TRBD2
j_gene: TRBJ2-3
len: 18
CDR3nt: TGTGCCAGCAGTTTATTTATAGCGGGAGGGTTTGGCACAGATACGCAGTATTTT
CDR3aa: CASSLFIAGGFGTDTQYF

v_gene: TRBV2
abundance: .
d_gene: TRBD1
j_gene: TRBJ1-4
len: 14
CDR3nt: TGTGCCAGCAGGGTGGGGACAGGGACCGAAAAACTGTTTTTT
CDR3aa: CASRVGTGTEKLFF

v_gene: TRBV5-4
abundance: few
d_gene: .
j_gene: TRBJ2-7
len: 15
CDR3nt: TGTGCCAGCAGCTTGAAAGGAGGCTTCTCCTACGAGCAGTACTTC
CDR3aa: CASSLKGGFSYEQYF

v_gene: TRBV19
abundance: .
d_gene: TRBD1
j_gene: TRBJ1-5
len: 15
CDR3nt: TGTGCCAGTAGTATTGGGGGACAGGGGACTCAGCCCCAGCATTTT
CDR3aa: CASSIGGQGTQPQHF

v_gene: TRBV18
abundance: .
d_gene: TRBD1
j_gene: TRBJ1-1
len: 16
CDR3nt: TGTGCCAGCTCCTGGGGACAGACTAAGTGGAACACTGAAGCTTTCTTT
CDR3aa: CASSWGQTKWNTEAFF

v_gene: TRBV3-1/TRBV3-2
abundance: .
d_gene: .
j_gene: TRBJ1-5
len: 15
CDR3nt: TGTGCCAGCAGCCCCGGGACCGGCTACAATCAGCCCCAGCATTTT
CDR3aa: CASSPGTGYNQPQHF

v_gene: TRBV6-6
abundance: once
d_gene: .
j_gene: TRBJ1-5
len: 11
CDR3nt: TGTGCCAGCAACTCCCAGGGGCCCCAGCATTTT
CDR3aa: CASNSQGPQHF

v_gene: TRBV19
abundance: .
d_gene: .
j_gene: TRBJ2-7
len: 15
CDR3nt: TGTGCCAGTAGTCCCCGAAGCTTCATGGGACCCGAGCAGTACTTC
CDR3aa: CASSPRSFMGPEQYF

v_gene: TRBV5-4
abundance: .
d_gene: .
j_gene: TRBJ2-5
len: 13
CDR3nt: TGTGCCAGCAGCGTACAAGGCCAAGAGACCCAGTACTTC
CDR3aa: CASSVQGQETQYF

v_gene: TRBV5-1
abundance: .
d_gene: .
j_gene: TRBJ2-2
len: 16
CDR3nt: TGCGCCAGCAGCTCCACCGGGACGTCGAACACCGGGGAGCTGTTTTTT
CDR3aa: CASSSTGTSNTGELFF

v_gene: TRBV7-8
abundance: .
d_gene: .
j_gene: TRBJ2-7
len: 13
CDR3nt: TGTGCCAGCAGCTTAGGAGGGGGCTACGAGCAGTACTTC
CDR3aa: CASSLGGGYEQYF

v_gene: TRBV6-6
abundance: .
d_gene: .
j_gene: TRBJ2-5
len: 13
CDR3nt: TGTGCCAGCAGCTATCAGTACCAAGAGACCCAGTACTTC
CDR3aa: CASSYQYQETQYF

v_gene: TRBV7-9
abundance: .
d_gene: TRBD1
j_gene: TRBJ1-1
len: 18
CDR3nt: TGTGCCAGCAGCTTATATTTAGGACAGGGAACGGGGAACACTGAAGCTTTCTTT
CDR3aa: CASSLYLGQGTGNTEAFF

v_gene: TRBV28
abundance: .
d_gene: .
j_gene: TRBJ1-5
len: 12
CDR3nt: TGTGCCAGCATGAGGGTTAATCAGCCCCAGCATTTT
CDR3aa: CASMRVNQPQHF

v_gene: TRBV29-1
abundance: .
d_gene: TRBD2
j_gene: TRBJ2-1
len: 21
CDR3nt: TGCACCATGGGAGAGGGTATTGGCGTAGCGGGACTCGTTAGCTCCTACAATGAGCAGTTCTTC
CDR3aa: CTMGEGIGVAGLVSSYNEQFF

v_gene: TRBV6-5
abundance: few
d_gene: TRBD1
j_gene: TRBJ1-4
len: 16
CDR3nt: TGTGCCAGCAGTTACTCCCCAACAGGGGTCGGTGAAAAACTGTTTTTT
CDR3aa: CASSYSPTGVGEKLFF

v_gene: TRBV4-2
abundance: .
d_gene: .
j_gene: TRBJ1-1
len: 14
CDR3nt: TGTGCCAGCAGGACCGCTAACAGGAACACTGAAGCTTTCTTT
CDR3aa: CASRTANRNTEAFF

v_gene: TRBV4-1
abundance: .
d_gene: TRBD2
j_gene: TRBJ2-1
len: 17
CDR3nt: TGCGCCAGCAGCCAAGAAGGGACTGCGGGAGGCACGAATGAGCAGTTCTTC
CDR3aa: CASSQEGTAGGTNEQFF

v_gene: TRBV5-4
abundance: .
d_gene: TRBD2
j_gene: TRBJ2-3
len: 16
CDR3nt: TGTGCCAGCAGCTTTGATCCGGGAGGAATGGGAGATACGCAGTATTTT
CDR3aa: CASSFDPGGMGDTQYF

v_gene: TRBV5-6
abundance: .
d_gene: TRBD1
j_gene: TRBJ1-3
len: 15
CDR3nt: TGTGCCAGCGGAAAACAGGGGAGCTCTGGAAACACCATATATTTT
CDR3aa: CASGKQGSSGNTIYF

v_gene: TRBV2
abundance: .
d_gene: .
j_gene: TRBJ2-2
len: 15
CDR3nt: TGTGCCAGCGCAGGGCAGGGGGGTTACACCGGGGAGCTGTTTTTT
CDR3aa: CASAGQGGYTGELFF

v_gene: TRBV6-5
abundance: .
d_gene: .
j_gene: TRBJ1-1
len: 13
CDR3nt: TGTGCCAGCAGTTACGGACGGACTGTAGAAGCTTTCTTT
CDR3aa: CASSYGRTVEAFF

v_gene: TRBV3-1/TRBV3-2
abundance: once
d_gene: .
j_gene: TRBJ1-3
len: 16
CDR3nt: TGTGCCAGCAGCCAAGAGGACAGTTACTCTGGAAACACCATATATTTT
CDR3aa: CASSQEDSYSGNTIYF

v_gene: TRBV5-6
abundance: .
d_gene: .
j_gene: TRBJ2-7
len: 15
CDR3nt: TGTGCCAGCAGCTTGGCTAGGACAAGCATCTACGAGCAGTACTTC
CDR3aa: CASSLARTSIYEQYF

v_gene: TRBV19
abundance: .
d_gene: .
j_gene: TRBJ2-2
len: 15
CDR3nt: TGTGCCAGTAGTCATCAGGGACCGAACACCGGGGAGCTGTTTTTT
CDR3aa: CASSHQGPNTGELFF

v_gene: TRBV6-5
abundance: .
d_gene: .
j_gene: TRBJ2-7
len: 13
CDR3nt: TGTGCCAGCAGTTACGACGCCGCCTACGAGCAGTACTTC
CDR3aa: CASSYDAAYEQYF

v_gene: TRBV19
abundance: .
d_gene: TRBD1
j_gene: TRBJ1-2
len: 15
CDR3nt: TGTGCCAGTAAGGCAAAGGACAGGCTTCGTCATGGCTACACCTTC
CDR3aa: CASKAKDRLRHGYTF

v_gene: TRBV3-1/TRBV3-2
abundance: few
d_gene: TRBD1
j_gene: TRBJ1-2
len: 14
CDR3nt: TGTGCCAGCAGCGGCCACGGACAGGGCCGCGGCTACACCTTC
CDR3aa: CASSGHGQGRGYTF

v_gene: TRBV30
abundance: .
d_gene: .
j_gene: TRBJ1-1
len: 12
CDR3nt: TGTGCCTGGAGTGAGACGAACACTGAAGCTTTCTTT
CDR3aa: CAWSETNTEAFF

v_gene: TRBV2
abundance: .
d_gene: TRBD1
j_gene: TRBJ2-6
len: 17
CDR3nt: TGTGCCAGCAGTAGACAGGGGGGAGGCTCTGGGGCCAACGTCCTGACTTTC
CDR3aa: CASSRQGGGSGANVLTF

v_gene: TRBV27
abundance: .
d_gene: TRBD1
j_gene: TRBJ1-6
len: 13
CDR3nt: TGTGCCAGCAGTCAGACAGGGAATTCACCCCTCCACTTT
CDR3aa: CASSQTGNSPLHF

v_gene: TRBV5-4
abundance: .
d_gene: .
j_gene: TRBJ1-4
len: 17
CDR3nt: TGTGCCAGCAGCTCCTCGCGGGGGATGGGGACTAATGAAAAACTGTTTTTT
CDR3aa: CASSSSRGMGTNEKLFF

v_gene: TRBV9
abundance: .
d_gene: .
j_gene: TRBJ2-3
len: 16
CDR3nt: TGTGCCAGCAGCGTAGGTGGCAGCTACTCCCCAGATACGCAGTATTTT
CDR3aa: CASSVGGSYSPDTQYF

v_gene: TRBV19
abundance: .
d_gene: .
j_gene: TRBJ2-5
len: 13
CDR3nt: TGTGCCAGTTCAGATAGCGGCCAAGAGACCCAGTACTTC
CDR3aa: CASSDSGQETQYF

v_gene: TRBV9
abundance: once
d_gene: .
j_gene: TRBJ2-2
len: 13
CDR3nt: TGTGCCAGCGCACGGGAGCAAACCGGGGAGCTGTTTTTT
CDR3aa: CASAREQTGELFF

v_gene: TRBV2
abundance: .
d_gene: .
j_gene: TRBJ1-6
len: 12
CDR3nt: TGTGCCAGTCGACAAGAGCATTCACCCCTCCACTTT
CDR3aa: CASRQEHSPLHF

v_gene: TRBV7-2
abundance: .
d_gene: TRBD2
j_gene: TRBJ2-1
len: 19
CDR3nt: TGTGCCAGCACCTCGCCGGCGCTAGCGGGAGGGAGCTCCTACAATGAGCAGTTCTTC
CDR3aa: CASTSPALAGGSSYNEQFF

v_gene: TRBV30
abundance: once
d_gene: .
j_gene: TRBJ1-5
len: 14
CDR3nt: TGTGCCTGGAATTATGGCAATAGCAATCAGCCCCAGCATTTT
CDR3aa: CAWNYGNSNQPQHF

v_gene: TRBV5-1
abundance: once
d_gene: TRBD2
j_gene: TRBJ2-7
len: 15
CDR3nt: TGCGCCAGCAGCAGGAGGACTAGCGGATCCTACGAGCAGTACTTC
CDR3aa: CASSRRTSGSYEQYF

v_gene: TRBV18
abundance: .
d_gene: .
j_gene: TRBJ1-2
len: 11
CDR3nt: TGTGCCAGCTCACAAGGGGATGGCTACACCTTC
CDR3aa: CASSQGDGYTF

v_gene: TRBV27
abundance: .
d_gene: .
j_gene: TRBJ1-6
len: 17
CDR3nt: TGTGCCAGCAGTTTGCAACAGAGAGGGTTGAGTAATTCACCCCTCCACTTT
CDR3aa: CASSLQQRGLSNSPLHF

v_gene: TRBV19
abundance: .
d_gene: .
j_gene: TRBJ2-3
len: 13
CDR3nt: TGTGCCAGTAGTATACCGGGCACAGATACGCAGTATTTT
CDR3aa: CASSIPGTDTQYF

v_gene: TRBV18
abundance: .
d_gene: .
j_gene: TRBJ1-5
len: 14
CDR3nt: TGTGCCAGCACTACAGGGATTCCAGGTCAGCCCCAGCATTTT
CDR3aa: CASTTGIPGQPQHF

v_gene: TRBV10-3
abundance: once
d_gene: .
j_gene: TRBJ1-1
len: 14
CDR3nt: TGTGCCATCAGTGAGTCGATCGGTCCCCCTGAAGCTTTCTTT
CDR3aa: CAISESIGPPEAFF

v_gene: TRBV5-1
abundance: .
d_gene: TRBD1
j_gene: TRBJ1-1
len: 15
CDR3nt: TGCGCCAGCAGCTTGGATGGCAGGGGGAGTGCTGAAGCTTTCTTT
CDR3aa: CASSLDGRGSAEAFF

v_gene: TRBV29-1
abundance: .
d_gene: .
j_gene: TRBJ2-7
len: 12
CDR3nt: TGCAGCGTTGAATTGTTCGCGGGGGAGCAGTACTTC
CDR3aa: CSVELFAGEQYF

v_gene: TRBV5-1
abundance: .
d_gene: .
j_gene: TRBJ1-2
len: 15
CDR3nt: TGCGCCAGCAGCGCATTTCCGGGCCCCCTCTATGGCTACACCTTC
CDR3aa: CASSAFPGPLYGYTF

v_gene: TRBV5-5
abundance: .
d_gene: TRBD2
j_gene: TRBJ2-7
len: 17
CDR3nt: TGTGCCAGCAGCTTGGGGGCCGGGACTAGAGATTACGTCGAGCAGTACTTC
CDR3aa: CASSLGAGTRDYVEQYF

v_gene: TRBV15
abundance: .
d_gene: .
j_gene: TRBJ1-4
len: 15
CDR3nt: TGTGCCACCAGTTCGCCTCGGGAACGAAATGAAAAACTGTTTTTT
CDR3aa: CATSSPRERNEKLFF